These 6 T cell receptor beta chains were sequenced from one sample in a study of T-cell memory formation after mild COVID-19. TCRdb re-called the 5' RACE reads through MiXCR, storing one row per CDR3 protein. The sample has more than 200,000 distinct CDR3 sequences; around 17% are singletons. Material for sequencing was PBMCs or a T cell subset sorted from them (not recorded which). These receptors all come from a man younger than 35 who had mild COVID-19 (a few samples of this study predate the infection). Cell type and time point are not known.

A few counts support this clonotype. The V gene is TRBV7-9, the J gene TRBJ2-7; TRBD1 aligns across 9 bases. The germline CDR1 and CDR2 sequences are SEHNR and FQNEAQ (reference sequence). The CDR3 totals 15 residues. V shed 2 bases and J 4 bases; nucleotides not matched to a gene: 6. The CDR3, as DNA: TGTGCCAGCAGCTTATTGACAGGGGGTTCTTACGAGCAGTACGTC. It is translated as CASSLLTGGSYEQYV.

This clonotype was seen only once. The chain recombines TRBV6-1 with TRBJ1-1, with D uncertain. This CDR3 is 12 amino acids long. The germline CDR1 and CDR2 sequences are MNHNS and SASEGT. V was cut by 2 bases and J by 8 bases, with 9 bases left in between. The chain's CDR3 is CASSEHPWEAFF. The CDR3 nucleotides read TGTGCCAGCAGTGAACACCCTTGGGAAGCTTTCTTT.

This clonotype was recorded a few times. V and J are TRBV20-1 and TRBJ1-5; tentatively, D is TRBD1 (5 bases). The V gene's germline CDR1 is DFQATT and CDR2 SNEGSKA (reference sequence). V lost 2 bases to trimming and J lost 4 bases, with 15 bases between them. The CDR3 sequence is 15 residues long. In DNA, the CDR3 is TGCAGTGCTAGACGGGGGATGCGGCTGAATCAGCCCCAGCATTTT. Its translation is CSARRGMRLNQPQHF.

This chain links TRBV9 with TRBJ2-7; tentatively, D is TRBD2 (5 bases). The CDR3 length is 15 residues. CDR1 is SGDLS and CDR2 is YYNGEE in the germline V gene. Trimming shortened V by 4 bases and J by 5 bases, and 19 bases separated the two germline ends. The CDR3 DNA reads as TGTGCCAGCAGCCCTCACGACTGGACTGGGAACGAGCAGTACTTC. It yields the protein CASSPHDWTGNEQYF.

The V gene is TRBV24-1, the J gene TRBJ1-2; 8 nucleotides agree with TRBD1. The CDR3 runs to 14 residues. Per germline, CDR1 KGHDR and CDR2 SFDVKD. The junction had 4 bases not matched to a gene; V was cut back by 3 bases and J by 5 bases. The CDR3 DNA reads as TGTGCCACCAGTGATCCTCGGACAGGGTATGGCTACACCTTC. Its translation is CATSDPRTGYGYTF.

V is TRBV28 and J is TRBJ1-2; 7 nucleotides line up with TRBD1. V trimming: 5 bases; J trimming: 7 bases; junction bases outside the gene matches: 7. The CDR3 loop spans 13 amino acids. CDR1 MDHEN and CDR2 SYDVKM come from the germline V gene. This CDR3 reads CASSLNRGRGYTF. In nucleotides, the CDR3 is TGTGCCAGCAGTCTGAACAGGGGACGTGGCTACACCTTC.